Below, 10 T cell receptor beta chains from the same sample are listed, as sequenced in a study of T cell clonotyping in hematopoietic cell transplantation. The repertoire was sequenced with immunoSEQ multiplex PCR; TCRdb's copy has only in-frame clones and lacks some. This sample has 15,000 to 20,000 clones, with over 50% found just once. Sample: PBMCs, taken 30 days after allogeneic stem cell transplant. The origin of the receptors is a male patient aged 45-60 years who had an allogeneic stem cell transplant from an unrelated donor, so T cells may come from the graft donor. Some clones in this sample may be carry-over from other donors' samples.

V usage is TRBV6-5 and J usage is TRBJ2-2; 7 bases match TRBD1. This CDR3 has 13 residues. Germline trimming cut 9 bases from V and 6 bases from J; bases unmatched to any gene: 7. Germline loops: CDR1 MNHEY, CDR2 SVGAGI. The DNA of the CDR3 is TGTGCCAGTTCACGACAGGGTGCCGGGGAGCTGTTTTTT. Residues: CASSRQGAGELFF.

A single count supports this clone. V and J are TRBV6-5 and TRBJ1-2; D is perhaps TRBD1 (5 bases). The CDR3 extends over 13 amino acids. Germline-derived CDR1 and CDR2 are MNHEY and SVGAGI. V gave up 5 bases and J gave up 9 bases, with 16 bases separating them. The CDR3: CASSPGAPVCYTF. The CDR3, as DNA: TGTGCCAGCAGTCCCGGGGCTCCGGTATGCTACACCTTC.

V usage is TRBV19 and J usage is TRBJ1-1, with D possibly TRBD1 on 6 matching bases. Trimming shortened V by 10 bases and J by 10 bases, and 22 bases separated the two germline ends. The CDR3 is 13 residues long. The germline V gene has CDR1 LNHDA and CDR2 SQIVND (reference sequence). CDR3 amino acids: CATSQGLRGTAFF. In DNA form, the CDR3 reads TGTGCCACCTCCCAGGGTCTCAGGGGCACAGCTTTCTTT.

The V call is TRBV11-2, the J call TRBJ1-5, with D hard to call. CDR1 SGHAT and CDR2 FQNNGV come from the germline V gene. This CDR3 has 14 amino acids. Trimming removed 4 bases at V and 0 bases at J, with 7 bases between. The CDR3 DNA reads as TGTGCCAGCAGCTCGGACCCTAGCAATCAGCCCCAGCATTTT. It encodes CASSSDPSNQPQHF.

V is TRBV11-2 and J is TRBJ2-7; D call uncertain. V was clipped by 2 bases and J by 7 bases, with 12 bases between them. The CDR3 spans 13 residues. CDR1 and CDR2 from the germline V gene are SGHAT and FQNNGV. CDR3 region: CASSLRLGGEQYF. CDR3 sequence (DNA): TGTGCCAGCAGCTTAAGACTCGGTGGAGAGCAGTACTTC.

This clone was detected once. The chain employs TRBV19 and TRBJ2-3; D gene unclear. The J call may be incorrect, as the DNA end agrees better with TRBJ1-5. Germline CDR1 LNHDA, CDR2 SQIVND (reference sequence). The CDR3 totals 16 residues. In nucleotides, the CDR3 is TGTGCCAGTAGTATATGGTCTAGCGGGAGTGCAGATACGCAGCATTTT. This encodes CASSIWSSGSADTQHF.

This clone was detected only a few times. This chain connects TRBV5-6 to TRBJ2-1, with TRBD2 matching 7 bases. Losses at the gene ends were 4 bases for V and 2 bases for J; bases not matched to a gene: 9. There are 16 residues in the CDR3. CDR1 is SGHDT, CDR2 YYEEEE, per germline. The CDR3 protein is CASSGTSAPPYNEQFF. As DNA, the CDR3 is TGTGCCAGCAGCGGAACTAGCGCCCCTCCCTACAATGAGCAGTTCTTC.

As DNA, the CDR3 is TGCGCCAGCCATAAGCCCGGGACAGGGGGCGAGCAGTACTTC. Translating gives CASHKPGTGGEQYF. The rearrangement uses TRBV10-1 and TRBJ2-7, with TRBD1 matching 11 bases. Germline CDR1 and CDR2: WNHNN and SYGVQD (reference sequence). The CDR3 sequence is 14 residues long. V shed 8 bases and J 6 bases; nucleotides not matched to a gene: 9.

The CDR3 is CASSPVPGPTDRALHF. Written as DNA, the CDR3 is TGCGCCAGCAGCCCCGTTCCGGGACCGACCGACAGGGCCCTCCACTTT. The chain employs TRBV4-3 and TRBJ1-6; TRBD1 matches 7 bases. Trimming removed 4 bases from V and 14 bases from J; junction bases left unmatched: 17. From germline, CDR1 is LGHNA and CDR2 YSLEER. The CDR3 runs 16 residues.

The chain is built from TRBV4-3 and TRBJ2-7, with D perhaps matching TRBD2 (6 bases). Germline V gene sequence: CDR1 LGHNA, CDR2 YSLEER. V was shortened by 0 bases and J by 3 bases, with 12 bases between the two germline ends. This CDR3 region has 15 residues. CDR3 sequence: CASSQDASAIYEQYF. CDR3 DNA: TGCGCCAGCAGCCAAGACGCTAGCGCAATCTACGAGCAGTACTTC.